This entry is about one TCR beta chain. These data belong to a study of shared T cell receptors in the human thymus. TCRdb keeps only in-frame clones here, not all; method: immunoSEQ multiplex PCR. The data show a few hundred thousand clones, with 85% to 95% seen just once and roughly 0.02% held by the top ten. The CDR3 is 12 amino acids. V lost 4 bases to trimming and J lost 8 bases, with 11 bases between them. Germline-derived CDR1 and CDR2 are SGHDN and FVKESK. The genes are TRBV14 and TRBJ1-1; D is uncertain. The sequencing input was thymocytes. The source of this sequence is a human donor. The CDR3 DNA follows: TGTGCCAGCAGCCCCGCCCCGGGGGAAGCTTTCTTT. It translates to CASSPAPGEAFF.